Given below is one T cell receptor (beta chain) in context. Assay version v3.0 of immunoSEQ was used, and it was run at survey level. The assay was immunoSEQ multiplex PCR, and TCRdb's table has in-frame clones only and misses some. The table includes about 25,000 clones, around nine tenths detected once. Germline lookup yields CDR1 SNHLY and CDR2 FYNNEI. J gave up 6 bases and V 6 bases, and 6 bases lay outside the gene matches. This CDR3 has 15 residues. These data are taken from a study of long-term antiretroviral therapy in people with HIV. The chain recombines TRBV2 with TRBJ2-1, with TRBD2 matching over 12 bases. This TCR came from a man younger than 40 with HIV. The material sequenced was unsorted PBMCs, taken about 4.3 years after starting antiretroviral therapy. The CDR3 sequence: CASRLLAGGSNEQFF. CDR3 nucleotides: TGTGCCAGCAGACTCCTAGCGGGAGGGTCCAATGAGCAGTTCTTC.